This T cell receptor beta chain was profiled in a study of blood T cell repertoires in COVID-19. The V and J ends lost 3 bases and 0 bases respectively, with 3 bases between them. Germline CDR1 KGHSH, CDR2 LQKENI. The CDR3 loop spans 13 amino acids. Sequenced by immunoSEQ multiplex PCR; TCRdb stores in-frame clones only, minus some. The table includes 140,000 to 150,000 clones, approximately 80% detected once. The sample was PBMCs or T cells enriched from blood (not recorded which). The receptor was derived from a woman between 50 and 59 years old who had recovered from COVID-19. This sequence joins TRBV18 and TRBJ1-5; D remains unclear. CDR3 in amino acids: CASSPYSNQPQHF. Here the CDR3 DNA reads TGTGCCAGCTCACCTTATAGCAATCAGCCCCAGCATTTT.